This TCR beta chain was captured by sequencing in a study of blood T cell repertoires in COVID-19. Here immunoSEQ multiplex PCR was the method, and the copy in TCRdb shows in-frame clones only, minus some. The data show some 170,000 clones, under 95% seen once. The receptor comes from a man aged 55-75 years with active or convalescent COVID-19. The sample comprised peripheral blood.

The CDR3 nucleotides are TGTGCCACCAGCTTCGATACTAGGGGGACTGAAGCTTTCTTT. Translation gives CATSFDTRGTEAFF. The gene calls are TRBV15 and TRBJ1-1, with D tentatively TRBD1 (6 bases). Between the trimmed V and J ends, which lost 5 bases and 5 bases, there was a span of 15 bases. The CDR3 length is 14 residues. Germline lookup yields CDR1 LNHNV and CDR2 YYDKDF (reference sequence).